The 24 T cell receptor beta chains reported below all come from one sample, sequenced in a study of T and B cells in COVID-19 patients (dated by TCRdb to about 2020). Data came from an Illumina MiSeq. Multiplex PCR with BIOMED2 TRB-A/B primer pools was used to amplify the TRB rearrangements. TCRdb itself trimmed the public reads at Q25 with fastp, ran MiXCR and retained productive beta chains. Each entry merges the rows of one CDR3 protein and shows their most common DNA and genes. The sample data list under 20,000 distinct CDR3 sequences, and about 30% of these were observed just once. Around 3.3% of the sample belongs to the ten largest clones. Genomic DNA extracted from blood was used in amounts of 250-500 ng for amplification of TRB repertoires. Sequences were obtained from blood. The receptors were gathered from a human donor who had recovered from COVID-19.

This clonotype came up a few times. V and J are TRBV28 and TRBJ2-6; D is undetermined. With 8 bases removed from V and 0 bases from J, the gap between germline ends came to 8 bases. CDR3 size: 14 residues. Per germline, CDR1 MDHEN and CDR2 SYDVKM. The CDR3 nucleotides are TGTGCCAGCGGGTGGAACTCTGGGGCCAACGTCCTGACTTTC. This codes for CASGWNSGANVLTF. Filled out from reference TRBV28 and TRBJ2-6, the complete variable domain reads DVKVTQSSRYLVKRTGEKVFLECVQDMDHENMFWYRQDPGLGLRLIYFSYDVKMKEKGDIPEGYSVSREKKERFSLILESASTNQTSMYLCASGWNSGANVLTFGAGSRLTVL.

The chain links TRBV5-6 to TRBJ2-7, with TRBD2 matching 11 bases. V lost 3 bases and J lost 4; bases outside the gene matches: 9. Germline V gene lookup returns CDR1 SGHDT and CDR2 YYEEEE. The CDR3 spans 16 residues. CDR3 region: CASSSSLAGVGYEQYF. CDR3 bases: TGTGCCAGCAGCTCCTCACTAGCGGGAGTTGGTTACGAGCAGTACTTC.

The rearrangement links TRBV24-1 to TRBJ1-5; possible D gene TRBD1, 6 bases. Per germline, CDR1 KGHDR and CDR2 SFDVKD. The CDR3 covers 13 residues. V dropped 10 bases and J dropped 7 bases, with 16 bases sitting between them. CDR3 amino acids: CATQGATGQPQHF. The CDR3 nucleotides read TGTGCCACACAGGGCGCCACGGGACAGCCCCAGCATTTT.

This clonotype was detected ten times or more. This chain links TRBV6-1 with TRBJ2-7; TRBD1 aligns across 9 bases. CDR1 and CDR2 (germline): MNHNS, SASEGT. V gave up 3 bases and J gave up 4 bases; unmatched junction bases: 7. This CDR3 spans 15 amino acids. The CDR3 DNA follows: TGTGCCAGCAGTGATAGCCCGGGACAGGGTTACGAGCAGTACTTC. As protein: CASSDSPGQGYEQYF.

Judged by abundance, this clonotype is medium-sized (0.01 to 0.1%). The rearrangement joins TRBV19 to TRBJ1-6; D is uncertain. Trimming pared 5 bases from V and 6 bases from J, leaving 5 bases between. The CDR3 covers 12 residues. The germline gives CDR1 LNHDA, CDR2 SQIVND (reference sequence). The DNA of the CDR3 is TGTGCCAGTAGTCAAGTTAATTCACCCCTCCACTTT. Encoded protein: CASSQVNSPLHF.

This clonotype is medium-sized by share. CDR3 in DNA: TGTGCCAGCAGTCACGCTAGCGGGGGGGCCTATGAGCAGTTCTTC. Translated: CASSHASGGAYEQFF. The J gene is TRBJ2-1, the V gene TRBV27, with TRBD2 matching 12 bases. Losses at the gene ends were 5 bases for V and 8 bases for J; bases not matched to a gene: 7. CDR3 length: 15 amino acids. Germline assignment: CDR1 MNHEY and CDR2 SMNVEV (reference sequence).

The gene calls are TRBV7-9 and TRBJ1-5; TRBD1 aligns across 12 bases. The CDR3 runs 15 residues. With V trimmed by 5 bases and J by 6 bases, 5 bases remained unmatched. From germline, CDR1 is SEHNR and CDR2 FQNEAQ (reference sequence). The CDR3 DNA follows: TGTGCCAGCAGCCCCGGGGGACAGGGGGCTCAGCCCCAGCATTTT. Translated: CASSPGGQGAQPQHF.

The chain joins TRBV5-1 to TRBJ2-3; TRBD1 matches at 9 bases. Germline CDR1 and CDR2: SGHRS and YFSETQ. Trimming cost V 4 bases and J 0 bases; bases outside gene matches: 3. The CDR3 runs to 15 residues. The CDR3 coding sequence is TGCGCCAGCAGCAAGACAGGGGGGAGCACAGATACGCAGTATTTT. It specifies CASSKTGGSTDTQYF.

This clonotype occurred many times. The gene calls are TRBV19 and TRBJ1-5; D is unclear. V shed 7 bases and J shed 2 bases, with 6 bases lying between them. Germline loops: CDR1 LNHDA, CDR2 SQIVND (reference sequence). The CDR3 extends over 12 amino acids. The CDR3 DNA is TGTGCCAGTACTGGAGGCAATCAGCCCCAGCATTTT. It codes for CASTGGNQPQHF. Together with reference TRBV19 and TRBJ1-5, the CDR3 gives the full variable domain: DGGITQSPKYLFRKEGQNVTLSCEQNLNHDAMYWYRQDPGQGLRLIYYSQIVNDFQKGDIAEGYSVSREKKESFPLTVTSAQKNPTAFYLCASTGGNQPQHFGDGTRLSIL.

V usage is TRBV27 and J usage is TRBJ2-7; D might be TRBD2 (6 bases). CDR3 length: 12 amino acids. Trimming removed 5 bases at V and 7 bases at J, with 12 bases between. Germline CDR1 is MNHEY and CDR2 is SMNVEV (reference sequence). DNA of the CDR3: TGTGCCAGCAGTCCCGGGAGAGGGGAGCAGTACTTC. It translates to CASSPGRGEQYF.

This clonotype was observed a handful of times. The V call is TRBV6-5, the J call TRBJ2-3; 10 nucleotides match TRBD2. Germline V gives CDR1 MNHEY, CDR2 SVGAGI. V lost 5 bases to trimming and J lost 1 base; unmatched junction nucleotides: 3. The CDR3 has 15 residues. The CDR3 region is CASSPSGGGTDTQYF. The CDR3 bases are TGTGCCAGCAGTCCTAGCGGGGGTGGCACAGATACGCAGTATTTT.

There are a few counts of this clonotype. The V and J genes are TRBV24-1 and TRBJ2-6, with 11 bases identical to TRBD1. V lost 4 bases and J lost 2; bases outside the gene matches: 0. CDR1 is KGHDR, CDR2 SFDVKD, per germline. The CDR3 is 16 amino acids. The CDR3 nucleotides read TGTGCCACCAGTGAGGGACAGGGGGCTGGGGCCAACGTCCTGACTTTC. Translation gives CATSEGQGAGANVLTF.

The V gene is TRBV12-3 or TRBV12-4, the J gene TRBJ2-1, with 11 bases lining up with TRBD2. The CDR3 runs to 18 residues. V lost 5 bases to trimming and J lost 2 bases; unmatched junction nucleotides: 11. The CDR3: CASSGGLTSGGTYNEQFF. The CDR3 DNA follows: TGTGCCAGCAGTGGGGGGCTTACTAGCGGGGGAACCTACAATGAGCAGTTCTTC.

CDR3 bases: TGTGCCAGCAGTTACTCGGACGGGCCCCAGCATTTT. It is translated as CASSYSDGPQHF. The rearrangement uses TRBV6-6 and TRBJ1-5; no clear D. The length of the CDR3 is 12 residues. Germline CDR1 MNHNY, CDR2 SVGAGI (reference sequence). Trimming took off 0 bases at V and 9 bases at J, with 6 bases between the two ends.

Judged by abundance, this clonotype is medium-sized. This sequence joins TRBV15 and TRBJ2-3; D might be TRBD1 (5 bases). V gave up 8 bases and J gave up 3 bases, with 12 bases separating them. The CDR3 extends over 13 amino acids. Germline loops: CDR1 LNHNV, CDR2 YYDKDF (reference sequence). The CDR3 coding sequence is TGTGCCACCTCAGGGTCCTATACAGATACGCAGTATTTT. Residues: CATSGSYTDTQYF.

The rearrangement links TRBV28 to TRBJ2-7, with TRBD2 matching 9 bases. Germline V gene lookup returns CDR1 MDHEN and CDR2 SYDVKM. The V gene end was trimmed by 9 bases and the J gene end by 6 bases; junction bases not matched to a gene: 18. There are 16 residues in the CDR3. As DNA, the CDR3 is TGTGCCAGTCGAACGGGGGGAGGCGGGAGGGCCTTCGAGCAGTACTTC. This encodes CASRTGGGGRAFEQYF.

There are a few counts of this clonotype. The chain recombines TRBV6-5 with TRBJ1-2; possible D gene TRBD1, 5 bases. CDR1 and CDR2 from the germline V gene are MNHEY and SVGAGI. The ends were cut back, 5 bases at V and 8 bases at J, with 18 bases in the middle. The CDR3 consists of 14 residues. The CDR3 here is CASSEVIGGDGYTF. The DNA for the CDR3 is TGTGCCAGCAGTGAAGTTATTGGAGGGGACGGCTACACCTTC.

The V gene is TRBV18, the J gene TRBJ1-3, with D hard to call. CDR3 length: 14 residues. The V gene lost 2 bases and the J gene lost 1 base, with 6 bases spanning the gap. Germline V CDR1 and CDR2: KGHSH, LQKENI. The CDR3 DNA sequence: TGTGCCAGCTCACCAGCGGAATCTGGAAACACCATATATTTT. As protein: CASSPAESGNTIYF.

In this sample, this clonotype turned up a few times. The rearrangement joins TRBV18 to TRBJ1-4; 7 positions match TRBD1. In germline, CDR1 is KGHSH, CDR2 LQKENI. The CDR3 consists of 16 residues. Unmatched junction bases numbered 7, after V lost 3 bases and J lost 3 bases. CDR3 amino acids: CASSPRKTGSNEKLFF. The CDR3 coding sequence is TGTGCCAGCTCACCCCGAAAGACAGGGTCTAATGAAAAACTGTTTTTT.

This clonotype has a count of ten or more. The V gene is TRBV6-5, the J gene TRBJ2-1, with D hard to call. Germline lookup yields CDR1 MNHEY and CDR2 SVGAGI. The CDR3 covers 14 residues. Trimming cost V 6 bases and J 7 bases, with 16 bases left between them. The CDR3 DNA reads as TGTGCCAGCAGCCCCGGGCCCCAAGGGAATGAGCAGTTCTTC. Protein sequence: CASSPGPQGNEQFF.

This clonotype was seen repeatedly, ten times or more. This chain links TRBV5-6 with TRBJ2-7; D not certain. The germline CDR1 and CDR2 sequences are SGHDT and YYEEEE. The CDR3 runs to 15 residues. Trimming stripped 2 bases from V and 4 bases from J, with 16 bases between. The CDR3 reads CASSFRTSTRYEQYF. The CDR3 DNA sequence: TGTGCCAGCAGCTTTAGGACCTCGACGCGGTACGAGCAGTACTTC.

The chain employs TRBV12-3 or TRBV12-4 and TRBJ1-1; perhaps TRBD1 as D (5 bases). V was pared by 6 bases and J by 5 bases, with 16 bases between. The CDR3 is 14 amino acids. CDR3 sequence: CASRLPAGHTEAFF. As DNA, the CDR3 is TGTGCCAGCAGGCTTCCCGCAGGGCATACTGAAGCTTTCTTT.

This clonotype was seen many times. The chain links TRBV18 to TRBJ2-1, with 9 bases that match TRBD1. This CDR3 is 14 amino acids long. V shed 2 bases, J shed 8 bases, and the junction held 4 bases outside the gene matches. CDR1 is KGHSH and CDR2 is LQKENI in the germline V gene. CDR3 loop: CASSPGTGWDEQFF. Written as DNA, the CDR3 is TGTGCCAGCTCACCAGGGACAGGGTGGGATGAGCAGTTCTTC.

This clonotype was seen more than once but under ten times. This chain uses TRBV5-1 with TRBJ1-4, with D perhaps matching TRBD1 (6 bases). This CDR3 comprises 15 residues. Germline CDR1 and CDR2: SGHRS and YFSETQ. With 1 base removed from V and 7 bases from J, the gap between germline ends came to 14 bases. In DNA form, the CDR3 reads TGCGCCAGCAGCTTGCAGGGTATACAGGGTGAAAAACTGTTTTTT. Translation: CASSLQGIQGEKLFF.